The 29 T cell receptor beta chains below come from one sample, sequenced in a study of blood T cell repertoires in COVID-19. Clones were sequenced by immunoSEQ multiplex PCR, and TCRdb holds only the in-frame ones, with some missing. The sample holds about 99,000 clones; about 90% are singletons and the top ten take around 16%. The specimen was peripheral blood. The receptors derive from a man between 45 and 60 years old with acute or convalescent COVID-19.

The chain has TRBV11-2 and TRBJ2-2; D not resolved. Trimming took 3 bases from V and 2 from J, leaving 10 bases between them. The CDR3 extends over 15 amino acids. CDR1 SGHAT and CDR2 FQNNGV come from the germline V gene. Here the CDR3 reads CASSFGRFNTGELFF. Here the CDR3 DNA reads TGTGCCAGCAGCTTCGGCAGGTTTAACACCGGGGAGCTGTTTTTT.

The chain recombines TRBV7-9 with TRBJ1-5; weak D call: TRBD1 (5 bases). Trimming removed 5 bases at V and 10 bases at J, with 12 bases between. CDR1 is SEHNR, CDR2 FQNEAQ, per germline (reference sequence). The CDR3 runs 12 residues. CDR3: CASSTPQGPQHF. Written as DNA, the CDR3 is TGTGCCAGCAGCACCCCGCAGGGTCCCCAGCATTTT. Looking up the rest from reference TRBV7-9 and TRBJ1-5 gives the full variable domain: DTGVSQNPRHKITKRGQNVTFRCDPISEHNRLYWYRQTLGQGPEFLTYFQNEAQLEKSRLLSDRFSAERPKGSFSTLEIQRTEQGDSAMYLCASSTPQGPQHFGDGTRLSIL.

The V call is TRBV12-5, the J call TRBJ2-5; 9 nucleotides match TRBD2. This CDR3 comprises 15 residues. Germline CDR1 reads LGHNT; CDR2 reads FRNRAP. V was clipped by 6 bases and J by 1 base; unmatched bases: 6. The CDR3 loop reads CASGGRREGQETQYF. The CDR3 bases are TGTGCTAGTGGGGGACGGCGGGAGGGCCAAGAGACCCAGTACTTC.

V and J are TRBV9 and TRBJ1-2; TRBD1 aligns across 9 bases. V was clipped by 0 bases and J by 3 bases; unmatched bases: 0. The CDR3 sequence is 14 residues long. Germline V CDR1 and CDR2: SGDLS, YYNGEE. The CDR3 loop reads CASSVGTGDYGYTF. The DNA for the CDR3 is TGTGCCAGCAGCGTAGGGACAGGGGACTATGGCTACACCTTC.

This clone appeared once. The chain carries TRBV6-5 and TRBJ2-1; possibly TRBD2 for D (5 bases). This CDR3 is built from 14 residues. Germline V lookup: CDR1 MNHEY, CDR2 SVGAGI. The V gene lost 7 bases and the J gene lost 4 bases, with 14 bases spanning the gap. Here the CDR3 reads CASNSGVSYNEQFF. For the CDR3, the DNA is TGTGCCAGCAACAGCGGTGTTTCGTACAATGAGCAGTTCTTC.

The V and J genes are TRBV19 and TRBJ2-1; perhaps TRBD2 as D (5 bases). The V gene's germline CDR1 is LNHDA and CDR2 SQIVND (reference sequence). Trimming took 5 bases from V and 3 from J, leaving 17 bases between them. This CDR3 spans 16 amino acids. The CDR3 bases are TGTGCCAGTAGTCTCCATGGGCGGGTGAGCTACAATGAGCAGTTCTTC. Translated, it gives CASSLHGRVSYNEQFF.

The V call is TRBV7-9, the J call TRBJ2-7; 7 bases are a match to TRBD2. The ends lost 3 bases at V and 6 bases at J; junction bases unmatched: 8. The CDR3 covers 14 residues. Looked up from germline, CDR1 is SEHNR and CDR2 is FQNEAQ (reference sequence). The CDR3 DNA reads as TGTGCCAGCAGCTTGGGCGGGAGTCGATTCGAGCAGTACTTC. The encoded protein is CASSLGGSRFEQYF.

V and J are TRBV13 and TRBJ2-7; D not resolved. The CDR3 has 13 residues. Germline-derived CDR1 and CDR2 are PRHDT and FYEKMQ (reference sequence). With 0 bases removed from V and 1 base from J, the gap between germline ends came to 4 bases. The chain's CDR3 is CASSLGGSYEQYF. The CDR3 DNA sequence: TGTGCCAGCAGCTTAGGCGGGTCCTACGAGCAGTACTTC.

The CDR3 region has the DNA TGTGCCACCAGTGACTACAGGGCAGGGGACGAGCAGTACTTC. Its protein product is CATSDYRAGDEQYF. The genes are TRBV24-1 and TRBJ2-7, with D perhaps TRBD1 (6 bases). The CDR3 length is 14 residues. The germline V gene has CDR1 KGHDR and CDR2 SFDVKD. The V gene lost 4 bases and the J gene lost 5 bases, with 14 bases spanning the gap.

This chain joins TRBV10-3 and TRBJ2-7; 8 bases are a match to TRBD2. Looked up from germline, CDR1 is ENHRY and CDR2 is SYGVKD. J gave up 7 bases and V 10 bases, and 15 bases lay outside the gene matches. The CDR3 is made up of 14 amino acids. Written as DNA, the CDR3 is TGTGCCACCCGCGAAGGGTCCCTAGCGGGTGAGCAGTACTTC. Its protein product is CATREGSLAGEQYF.

V usage is TRBV5-5 and J usage is TRBJ2-7; TRBD2 aligns across 7 bases. CDR3 length equals 13 residues. Germline V gene sequence: CDR1 SGHKS, CDR2 YYEKEE (reference sequence). V was pared by 2 bases and J by 3 bases, with 2 bases of the junction left unmatched. For the CDR3, the DNA is TGTGCCAGCAGCTTTGGACTAGACTACGAGCAGTACTTC. Translated, it gives CASSFGLDYEQYF.

The chain joins TRBV21-1 to TRBJ1-2; TRBD1, the table's D call, was not compared with the DNA. TRBV21-1 is a pseudogene. The CDR3 has 16 amino acids. CDR3 sequence: CASSPRDRGMDYGYTF. CDR3 coding DNA: TGTGCCAGCAGCCCGCGGGACAGGGGCATGGACTATGGCTACACCTTC.

The chain joins TRBV5-1 to TRBJ2-2; no clear D. Germline V lookup: CDR1 SGHRS, CDR2 YFSETQ. Trimming pared 2 bases from V and 0 bases from J, leaving 8 bases between. CDR3 length: 15 residues. CDR3 protein: CASSLVAANTGELFF. The CDR3 bases are TGCGCCAGCAGCTTAGTTGCGGCGAACACCGGGGAGCTGTTTTTT. The whole variable domain, filled in from reference TRBV5-1 and TRBJ2-2, reads KAGVTQTPRYLIKTRGQQVTLSCSPISGHRSVSWYQQTPGQGLQFLFEYFSETQRNKGNFPGRFSGRQFSNSRSEMNVSTLELGDSALYLCASSLVAANTGELFFGEGSRLTVL.

V is TRBV19 and J is TRBJ1-3, with TRBD1 matching over 8 bases. CDR1 LNHDA and CDR2 SQIVND come from the germline V gene (reference sequence). This CDR3 spans 16 amino acids. V shed 5 bases and J 0 bases; nucleotides not matched to a gene: 6. The CDR3 sequence: CASSARQGSSGNTIYF. Here the CDR3 DNA reads TGTGCCAGTAGTGCGAGACAGGGGAGCTCTGGAAACACCATATATTTT.

The V call is TRBV7-9, the J call TRBJ2-1; 10 nucleotides agree with TRBD2. Per the germline V gene, CDR1 is SEHNR and CDR2 is FQNEAQ (reference sequence). This CDR3 is built from 15 residues. Losses at the gene ends were 5 bases for V and 7 bases for J; bases not matched to a gene: 8. CDR3 amino acids: CASSHLAGEANEQFF. The CDR3 coding sequence is TGTGCCAGCAGCCATCTAGCGGGAGAGGCAAATGAGCAGTTCTTC.

The chain links TRBV6-2 or TRBV6-3 to TRBJ2-6; 8 nucleotides line up with TRBD2. The CDR3 is 20 residues long. V lost 5 bases to trimming and J lost 0 bases; unmatched junction nucleotides: 15. Per germline, CDR1 MNHEY and CDR2 SVGEGT. The CDR3 nucleotides read TGTGCCAGCAGTCCCATCCCCGGGGGGGCCAGGGTCTCTGGGGCCAACGTCCTGACTTTC. Translated, it gives CASSPIPGGARVSGANVLTF.

Only a few counts were recorded for this clone. The V and J genes are TRBV7-9 and TRBJ2-1; TRBD2 matches at 7 bases. Per germline, CDR1 SEHNR and CDR2 FQNEAQ (reference sequence). This CDR3 comprises 16 residues. Trimming removed 2 bases from V and 0 bases from J; junction bases left unmatched: 4. CDR3 DNA sequence: TGTGCCAGCAGCTTACCTGGGGGGGGCTCCTACAATGAGCAGTTCTTC. This gives the protein CASSLPGGGSYNEQFF.

V is TRBV11-2 and J is TRBJ2-7; no firm D call. The germline gives CDR1 SGHAT, CDR2 FQNNGV. V was pared by 5 bases and J by 3 bases, with 8 bases between. The CDR3 sequence is 12 residues long. The CDR3 nucleotides read TGTGCCAGCAGCCTTAGCAGCTACGAGCAGTACTTC. Translated, it gives CASSLSSYEQYF.

The chain links TRBV7-9 to TRBJ1-1; 7 bases match TRBD1. V trimming: 4 bases; J trimming: 1 base; junction bases outside the gene matches: 6. The CDR3 is made up of 15 amino acids. The germline CDR1 and CDR2 sequences are SEHNR and FQNEAQ (reference sequence). The CDR3 coding sequence is TGTGCCAGCAGCTCATTGACAGGGCCGAACACTGAAGCTTTCTTT. This sequence encodes CASSSLTGPNTEAFF.

The V gene is TRBV6-2 or TRBV6-3, the J gene TRBJ1-6; perhaps TRBD1 as D (5 bases). The CDR3 is 15 amino acids. V was pared by 6 bases and J by 7 bases, with 16 bases between. The germline V gene encodes CDR1 MNHEY and CDR2 SVGEGT. The CDR3 protein is CASSPMEGRNSPLHF. The CDR3 region has the DNA TGTGCCAGCAGCCCTATGGAGGGGCGAAATTCACCCCTCCACTTT.

The J gene is TRBJ2-1, the V gene TRBV5-1; tentatively, D is TRBD1 (5 bases). The V and J ends lost 3 bases and 7 bases respectively, with 14 bases between them. CDR1 and CDR2 from the germline V gene are SGHRS and YFSETQ. The CDR3 spans 14 residues. In DNA, the CDR3 is TGCGCCAGCAGCTGGGGTTCAGGGCCAAATGAGCAGTTCTTC. This sequence encodes CASSWGSGPNEQFF.

This sequence joins TRBV5-1 and TRBJ1-1; possible D gene TRBD1, 5 bases. This CDR3 comprises 14 residues. Germline CDR1 SGHRS, CDR2 YFSETQ. The V and J ends lost 5 bases and 6 bases respectively, with 17 bases between them. In DNA form, the CDR3 reads TGCGCCAGCAGTTCGTTTGGAGGGGACCCTGAAGCTTTCTTT. It specifies CASSSFGGDPEAFF.

The chain links TRBV7-9 to TRBJ2-5, with D uncertain. CDR3 length: 15 residues. V was pared by 3 bases and J by 1 base, with 12 bases between. Per germline, CDR1 SEHNR and CDR2 FQNEAQ (reference sequence). The CDR3 sequence: CASSFWRGFQETQYF. As DNA, the CDR3 is TGTGCCAGCAGCTTCTGGCGAGGATTCCAAGAGACCCAGTACTTC.

This clone was detected once. A read error may produce the germline difference seen at one junction end. V usage is TRBV25-1 and J usage is TRBJ2-5; possibly TRBD2 for D (6 bases). This CDR3 is 12 amino acids long. Per the germline V gene, CDR1 is MGHDK and CDR2 is SYGVNS. The CDR3 nucleotides are TGTGCCAGCAGTGAATATTCGTGGAGGGTGGACTTC. It translates to CASSEYSWRVDF. Based on the CDR3 plus reference TRBV25-1 and TRBJ2-5, the full variable domain is EADIYQTPRYLVIGTGKKITLECSQTMGHDKMYWYQQDPGMELHLIHYSYGVNSTEKGDLSSESTVSRIRTEHFPLTLESARPSHTSQYLCASSEYSWRVDFGPGTRLLVL.

This sequence joins TRBV5-8 and TRBJ1-5, with D maybe TRBD1 (6 bases). CDR1 is SGHTS and CDR2 is YDEGEE in the germline V gene. V was clipped by 4 bases and J by 1 base, with 12 bases between them. The CDR3 loop spans 15 amino acids. Here the CDR3 reads CASSKQGSSNQPQHF. In DNA, the CDR3 is TGTGCCAGCAGCAAACAGGGATCGAGCAATCAGCCCCAGCATTTT. The full variable domain, completed using reference TRBV5-8 and TRBJ1-5, is EAGVTQSPTHLIKTRGQQATLRCSPISGHTSVYWYQQALGLGLQFLLWYDEGEERNRGNFPPRFSGRQFPNYSSELNVNALELEDSALYLCASSKQGSSNQPQHFGDGTRLSIL.

As for this clone: Other DNA sequences in the sample encode the same CDR3. J is TRBJ2-2 and V is TRBV19; D ambiguous. This CDR3 has 15 residues. The germline gives CDR1 LNHDA, CDR2 SQIVND (reference sequence). V lost 3 bases to trimming and J lost 2 bases, with 10 bases between them. The CDR3 sequence: CASSIGRTNTGELFF. The CDR3 nucleotides read TGTGCCAGTAGTATTGGGCGAACCAACACCGGGGAGCTGTTTTTT.

The chain has TRBV30 and TRBJ1-2; perhaps TRBD1 as D (5 bases). Germline loops: CDR1 GTSNPN, CDR2 SVGIG (reference sequence). Trimming removed 1 base at V and 8 bases at J, with 8 bases between. The CDR3 consists of 11 residues. The CDR3 DNA reads as TGTGCCTGGAGTGGGGGGGGAGGCTACACCTTC. It specifies CAWSGGGGYTF.

The chain employs TRBV11-2 and TRBJ2-7; possibly TRBD2 for D (6 bases). Per the germline V gene, CDR1 is SGHAT and CDR2 is FQNNGV. V was pared by 0 bases and J by 3 bases, with 9 bases between. The CDR3 is 14 residues long. CDR3 sequence (DNA): TGTGCCAGCAGCTTAGATAGCGGCAGCTACGAGCAGTACTTC. It translates to CASSLDSGSYEQYF. Variable domain in full (rest from reference TRBV11-2 and TRBJ2-7): EAGVAQSPRYKIIEKRQSVAFWCNPISGHATLYWYQQILGQGPKLLIQFQNNGVVDDSQLPKDRFSAERLKGVDSTLKIQPAKLEDSAVYLCASSLDSGSYEQYFGPGTRLTVT.

This clone was detected only a few times. This rearrangement joins TRBV5-1 to TRBJ1-6, with TRBD1 identical over 7 bases. The germline CDR1 and CDR2 sequences are SGHRS and YFSETQ. The CDR3 length is 15 residues. V trimming: 0 bases; J trimming: 10 bases; junction bases outside the gene matches: 7. The CDR3 loop is CASSLERTGLSPLHF. CDR3 in DNA: TGCGCCAGCAGCTTGGAGCGGACAGGACTGTCACCCCTCCACTTT.